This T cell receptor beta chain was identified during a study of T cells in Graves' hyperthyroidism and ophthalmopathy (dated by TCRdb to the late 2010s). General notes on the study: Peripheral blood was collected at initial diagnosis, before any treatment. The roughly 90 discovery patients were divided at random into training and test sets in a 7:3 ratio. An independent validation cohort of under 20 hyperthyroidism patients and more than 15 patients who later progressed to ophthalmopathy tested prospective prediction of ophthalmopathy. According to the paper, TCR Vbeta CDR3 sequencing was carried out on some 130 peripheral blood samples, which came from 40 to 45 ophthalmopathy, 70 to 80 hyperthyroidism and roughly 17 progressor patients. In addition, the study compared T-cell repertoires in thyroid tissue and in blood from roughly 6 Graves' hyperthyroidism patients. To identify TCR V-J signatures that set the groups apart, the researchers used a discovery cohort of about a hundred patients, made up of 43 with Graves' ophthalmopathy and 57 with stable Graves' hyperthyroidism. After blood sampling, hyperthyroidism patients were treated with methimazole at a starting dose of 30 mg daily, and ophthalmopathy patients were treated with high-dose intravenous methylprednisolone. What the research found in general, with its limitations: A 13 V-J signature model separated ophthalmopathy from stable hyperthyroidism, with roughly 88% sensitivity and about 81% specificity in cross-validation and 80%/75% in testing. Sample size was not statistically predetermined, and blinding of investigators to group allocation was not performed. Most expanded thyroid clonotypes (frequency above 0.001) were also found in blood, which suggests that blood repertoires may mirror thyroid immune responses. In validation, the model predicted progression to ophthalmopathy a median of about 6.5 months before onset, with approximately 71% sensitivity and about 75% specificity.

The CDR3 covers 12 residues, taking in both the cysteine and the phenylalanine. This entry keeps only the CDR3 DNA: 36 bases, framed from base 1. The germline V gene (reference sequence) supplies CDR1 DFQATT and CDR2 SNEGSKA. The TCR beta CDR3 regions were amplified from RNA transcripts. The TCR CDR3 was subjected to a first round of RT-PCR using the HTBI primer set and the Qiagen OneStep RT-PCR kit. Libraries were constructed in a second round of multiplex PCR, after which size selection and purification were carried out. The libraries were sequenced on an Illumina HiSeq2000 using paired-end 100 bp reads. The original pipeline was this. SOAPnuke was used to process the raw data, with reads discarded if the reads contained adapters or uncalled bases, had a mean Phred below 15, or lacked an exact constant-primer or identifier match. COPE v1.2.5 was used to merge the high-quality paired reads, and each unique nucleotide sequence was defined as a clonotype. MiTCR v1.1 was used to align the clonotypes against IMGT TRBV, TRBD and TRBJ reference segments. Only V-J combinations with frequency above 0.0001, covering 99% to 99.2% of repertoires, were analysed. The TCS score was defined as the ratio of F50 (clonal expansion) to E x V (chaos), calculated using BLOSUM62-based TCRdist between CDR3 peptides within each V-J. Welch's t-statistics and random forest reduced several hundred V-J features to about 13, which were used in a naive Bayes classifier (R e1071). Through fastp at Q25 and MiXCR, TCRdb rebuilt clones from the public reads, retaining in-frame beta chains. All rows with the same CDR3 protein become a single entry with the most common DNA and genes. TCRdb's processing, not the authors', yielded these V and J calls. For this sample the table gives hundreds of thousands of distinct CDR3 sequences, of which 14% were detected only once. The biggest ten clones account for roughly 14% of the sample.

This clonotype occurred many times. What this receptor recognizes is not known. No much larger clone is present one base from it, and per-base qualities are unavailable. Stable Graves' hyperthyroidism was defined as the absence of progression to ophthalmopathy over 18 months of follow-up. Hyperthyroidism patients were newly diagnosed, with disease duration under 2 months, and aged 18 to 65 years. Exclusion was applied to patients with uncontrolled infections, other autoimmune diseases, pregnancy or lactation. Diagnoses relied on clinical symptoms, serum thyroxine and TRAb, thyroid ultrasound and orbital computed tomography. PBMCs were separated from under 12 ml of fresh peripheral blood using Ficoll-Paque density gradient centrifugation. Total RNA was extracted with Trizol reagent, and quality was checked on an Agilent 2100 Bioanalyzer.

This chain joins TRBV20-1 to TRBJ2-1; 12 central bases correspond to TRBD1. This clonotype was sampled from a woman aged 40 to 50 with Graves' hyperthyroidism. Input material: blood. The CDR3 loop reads CRPGQGAKEQFF. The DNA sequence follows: TGCAGGCCGGGACAGGGGGCGAAGGAGCAGTTCTTC.